The sequence of this TCR beta chain was determined in a study of monozygotic twins with inflammatory bowel disease. Broader study findings: Diversity of TCRbeta measured by inverse Simpson was lower in IBD patients than in healthy co-twins. Comparison of concordant versus discordant twins revealed no difference in repertoire similarity, possibly due to limited power.

Turning to this clonotype: Its cognate antigen is unknown.

From its re-call of the 5' RACE reads, TCRdb lists each CDR3 protein once, without DNA. In all, the sample yields 300,000 to 400,000 distinct CDR3 sequences. CDR1 and CDR2 (germline): WSHSY, SAAADI. There are 13 residues in the CDR3. The sample was blood. The sequence came from a human donor with ulcerative colitis or Crohn's disease, or a healthy co-twin of an affected twin (not recorded which). This chain joins TRBV10-2 and TRBJ2-3. CDR3 sequence: CASSEMYTDTQYF.